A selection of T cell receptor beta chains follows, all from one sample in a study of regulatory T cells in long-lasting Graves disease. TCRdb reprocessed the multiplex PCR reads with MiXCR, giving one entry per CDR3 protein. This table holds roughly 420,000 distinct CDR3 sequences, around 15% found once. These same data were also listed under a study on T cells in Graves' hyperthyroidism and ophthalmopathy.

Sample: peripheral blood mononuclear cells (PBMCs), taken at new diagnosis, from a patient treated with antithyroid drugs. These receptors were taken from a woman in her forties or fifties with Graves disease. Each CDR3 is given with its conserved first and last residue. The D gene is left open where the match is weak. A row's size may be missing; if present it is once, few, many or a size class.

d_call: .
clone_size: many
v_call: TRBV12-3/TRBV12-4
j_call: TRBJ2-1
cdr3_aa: CASSPLQSSYNEQFF
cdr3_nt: TGTGCCAGCAGTCCTCTCCAAAGCTCCTACAATGAGCAGTTCTTC

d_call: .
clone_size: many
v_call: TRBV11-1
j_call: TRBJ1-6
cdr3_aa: CASSGGHDNSPLHF
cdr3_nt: TGTGCCAGCAGCGGGGGGCACGATAATTCACCCCTCCACTTT

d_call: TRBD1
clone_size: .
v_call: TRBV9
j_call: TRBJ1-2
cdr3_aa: CASSVAGQEIDGYTF
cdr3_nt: TGTGCCAGCAGCGTAGCTGGACAGGAGATCGACGGCTACACCTTC

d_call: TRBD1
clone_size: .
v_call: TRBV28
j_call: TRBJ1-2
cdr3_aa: CASRLGGGALSYTF
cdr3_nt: TGTGCCAGCAGGTTGGGAGGGGGCGCGTTGAGCTACACCTTC

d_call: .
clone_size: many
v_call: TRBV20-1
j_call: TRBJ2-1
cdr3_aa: CSARDLLVYEQFF
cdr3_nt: TGCAGTGCTAGAGATCTGCTAGTTTATGAGCAGTTCTTC

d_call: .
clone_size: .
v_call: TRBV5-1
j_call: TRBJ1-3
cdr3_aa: CASSLDNSGNTIYF
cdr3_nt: TGCGCCAGCAGCTTGGACAACTCTGGAAACACCATATATTTT

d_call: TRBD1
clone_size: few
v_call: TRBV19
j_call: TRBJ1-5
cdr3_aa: CASNTNRGPGQPQHF
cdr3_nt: TGTGCCAGTAATACTAACAGGGGGCCCGGTCAGCCCCAGCATTTT

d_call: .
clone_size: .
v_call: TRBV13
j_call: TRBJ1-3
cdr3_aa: CASSLVPQWGNTIYF
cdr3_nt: TGTGCCAGCAGCTTAGTCCCCCAGTGGGGAAACACCATATATTTT

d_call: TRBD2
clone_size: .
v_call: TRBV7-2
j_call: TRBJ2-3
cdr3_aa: CASSPFLAGGTDTQYF
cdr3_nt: TGTGCCAGCAGCCCATTCCTAGCGGGAGGCACAGATACGCAGTATTTT

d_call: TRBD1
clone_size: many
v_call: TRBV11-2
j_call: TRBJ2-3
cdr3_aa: CASSFSRGLLTDTQYF
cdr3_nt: TGTGCCAGCAGCTTCTCCAGGGGGTTGTTAACAGATACGCAGTATTTT

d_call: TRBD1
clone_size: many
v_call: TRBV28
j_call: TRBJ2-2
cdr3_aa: CASMTGLRAGELFF
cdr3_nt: TGTGCCAGCATGACAGGGTTGCGGGCCGGGGAGCTGTTTTTT

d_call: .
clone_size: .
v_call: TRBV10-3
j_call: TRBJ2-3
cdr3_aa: CATRTEGGTDTQYF
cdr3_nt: TGTGCCACCAGGACAGAGGGGGGCACAGATACGCAGTATTTT

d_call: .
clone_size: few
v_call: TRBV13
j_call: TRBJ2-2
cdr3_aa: CASSAERDDIGELFF
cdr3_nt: TGTGCCAGCAGCGCAGAGCGAGACGACATCGGGGAGCTGTTTTTT

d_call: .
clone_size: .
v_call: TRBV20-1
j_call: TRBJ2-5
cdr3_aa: CSAYGGGGQGTQYF
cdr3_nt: TGCAGTGCCTACGGAGGGGGGGGCCAAGGGACCCAGTACTTC

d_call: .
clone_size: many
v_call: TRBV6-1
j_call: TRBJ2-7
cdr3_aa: CASSEAPGATYEQYF
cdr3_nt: TGTGCCAGCAGTGAAGCACCAGGAGCAACCTACGAGCAGTACTTC

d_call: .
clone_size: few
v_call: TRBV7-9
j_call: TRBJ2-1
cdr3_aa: CASSIDDNEQFF
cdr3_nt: TGTGCCAGCAGCATAGACGACAATGAGCAGTTCTTC

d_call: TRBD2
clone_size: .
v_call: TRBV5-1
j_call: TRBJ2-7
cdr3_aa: CASPSSGFSYEQYF
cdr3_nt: TGCGCCAGCCCGTCTAGCGGCTTCTCCTACGAGCAGTACTTC

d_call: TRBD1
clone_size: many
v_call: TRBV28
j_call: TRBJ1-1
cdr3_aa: CASSLRGRVNTEAFF
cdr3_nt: TGTGCCAGCAGTTTGAGGGGGCGCGTGAACACTGAAGCTTTCTTT

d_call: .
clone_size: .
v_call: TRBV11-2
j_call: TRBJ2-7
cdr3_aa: CASSVDEQYF
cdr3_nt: TGTGCCAGCAGCGTGGACGAGCAGTACTTC

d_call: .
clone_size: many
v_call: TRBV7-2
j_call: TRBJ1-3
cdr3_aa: CASSPPVGNTIYF
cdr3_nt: TGTGCCAGCAGCCCACCCGTTGGGAACACCATATATTTT

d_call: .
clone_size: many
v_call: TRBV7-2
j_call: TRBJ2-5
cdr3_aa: CASSLEGVGTYQETQYF
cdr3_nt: TGTGCCAGCAGCTTAGAAGGTGTGGGCACGTACCAAGAGACCCAGTACTTC

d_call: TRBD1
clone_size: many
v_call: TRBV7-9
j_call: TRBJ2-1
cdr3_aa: CASSGDRGAYNEQFF
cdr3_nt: TGTGCCAGCAGCGGGGACAGGGGCGCCTACAATGAGCAGTTCTTC

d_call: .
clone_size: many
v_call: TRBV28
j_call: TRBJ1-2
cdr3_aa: CASSPTAKIGSGYTF
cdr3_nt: TGTGCCAGCAGTCCTACTGCGAAAATAGGTAGTGGCTACACCTTC

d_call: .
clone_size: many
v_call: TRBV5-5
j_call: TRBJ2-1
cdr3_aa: CASSLMLAPYNEQFF
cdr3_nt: TGTGCCAGCAGCTTGATGCTAGCCCCATACAATGAGCAGTTCTTC

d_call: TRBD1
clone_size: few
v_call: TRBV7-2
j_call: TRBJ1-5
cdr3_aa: CASSLVGGTVNQPQHF
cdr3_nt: TGTGCCAGCAGCTTAGTAGGAGGGACAGTCAATCAGCCCCAGCATTTT

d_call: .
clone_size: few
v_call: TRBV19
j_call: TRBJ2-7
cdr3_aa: CASSIRRTRTDSYEQYF
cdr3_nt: TGTGCCAGTAGTATACGCCGAACCCGGACAGACTCCTACGAGCAGTACTTC

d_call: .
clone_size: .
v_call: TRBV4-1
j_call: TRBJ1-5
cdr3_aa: CASSLTLGGTGQPQHF
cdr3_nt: TGCGCCAGCAGCCTCACGTTAGGGGGGACGGGACAGCCCCAGCATTTT

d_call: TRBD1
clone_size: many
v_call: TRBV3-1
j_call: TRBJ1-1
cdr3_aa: CASSQGTGGDSTEAFF
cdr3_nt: TGTGCCAGCAGCCAAGGGACAGGAGGGGATAGCACTGAAGCTTTCTTT

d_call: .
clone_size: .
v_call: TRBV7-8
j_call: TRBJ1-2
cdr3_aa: CASSSTDSSNYGYTF
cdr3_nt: TGCGCCAGCAGCTCAACGGACAGTTCCAACTATGGCTACACCTTC

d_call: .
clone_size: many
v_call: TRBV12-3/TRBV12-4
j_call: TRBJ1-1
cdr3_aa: CASRLDRENTEAFF
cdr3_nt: TGTGCCAGCAGATTAGACAGAGAAAACACTGAAGCTTTCTTT

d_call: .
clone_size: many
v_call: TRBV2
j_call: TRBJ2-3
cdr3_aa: CASSESSLSVRRTYTQYF
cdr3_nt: TGTGCCAGCAGTGAATCGTCTTTATCGGTCAGAAGGACTTATACGCAGTATTTT

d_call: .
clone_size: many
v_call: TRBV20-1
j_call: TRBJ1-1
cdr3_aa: CSARRMWTRQPSREAFF
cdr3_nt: TGCAGTGCCCGAAGGATGTGGACCCGACAACCAAGCCGTGAAGCTTTCTTT

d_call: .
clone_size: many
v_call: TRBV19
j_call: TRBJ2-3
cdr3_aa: CASSILSFGGTDTQYF
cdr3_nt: TGTGCCAGTAGTATTTTGTCGTTCGGGGGCACAGATACGCAGTATTTT

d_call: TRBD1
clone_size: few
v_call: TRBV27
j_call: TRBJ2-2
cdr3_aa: CASSHTTYRGSNTGELFF
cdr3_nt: TGTGCCAGCAGCCATACCACATACAGGGGCTCGAACACCGGGGAGCTGTTTTTT

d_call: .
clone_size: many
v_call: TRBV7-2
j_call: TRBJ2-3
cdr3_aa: CASSPRLSPDTQYF
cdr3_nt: TGTGCCAGCAGCCCCCGACTATCCCCAGATACGCAGTATTTT

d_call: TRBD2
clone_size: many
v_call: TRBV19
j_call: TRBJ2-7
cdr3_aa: CASSTGLAGIYEQYF
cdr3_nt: TGTGCCAGTAGTACGGGACTAGCGGGGATCTACGAGCAGTACTTC

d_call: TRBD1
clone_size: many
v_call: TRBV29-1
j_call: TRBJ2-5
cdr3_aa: CSGRDRVLETQYF
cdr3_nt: TGCAGCGGGCGGGACAGGGTATTAGAGACCCAGTACTTC

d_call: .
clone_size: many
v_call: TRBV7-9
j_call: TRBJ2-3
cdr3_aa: CASSALGATDTQYF
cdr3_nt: TGTGCCAGCAGCGCGCTGGGGGCTACAGATACGCAGTATTTT

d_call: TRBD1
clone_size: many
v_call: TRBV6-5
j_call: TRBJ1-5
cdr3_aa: CASSYLRTGSGQPQHF
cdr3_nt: TGTGCCAGCAGTTACCTTAGGACAGGCAGTGGTCAGCCCCAGCATTTT

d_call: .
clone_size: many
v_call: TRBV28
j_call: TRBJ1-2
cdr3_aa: CASSSHGLTNYGYTF
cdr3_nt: TGTGCCAGCAGTTCTCACGGACTAACTAACTATGGCTACACCTTC

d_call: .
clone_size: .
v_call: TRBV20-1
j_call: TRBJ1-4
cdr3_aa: CSARYPQGSEKLFF
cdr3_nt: TGCAGTGCTAGATATCCACAGGGAAGTGAAAAACTGTTTTTT